This is a list of T cell receptor beta chains from one sample in a study of blood T cell repertoires in COVID-19. TCRdb keeps only in-frame clones here, not all; method: immunoSEQ multiplex PCR. The repertoire consists of around 260,000 clones, with approximately 83% occurring once and the leading ten covering more than 3.5%. The material sequenced was PBMCs or T cells enriched from blood (not recorded which). The source of these receptors is a woman aged 25 to 39 who had recovered from COVID-19. CDR3s include the opening cysteine and the closing phenylalanine or tryptophan. D genes are given only for firm matches. Some rows have no size entry. The others give once, few or many, or a class for an expanded clone.

J | size | V | D | CDR3 | DNA
TRBJ1-2 | - | TRBV19 | - | CASSPRHILNYGYTF | TGTGCCAGTAGTCCTCGACATATACTTAACTATGGCTACACCTTC
TRBJ2-2 | - | TRBV30 | TRBD2 | CASLNRRGANTGELFF | TGTGCCTCGCTTAATCGGCGGGGGGCGAACACCGGGGAGCTGTTTTTT
TRBJ2-2 | - | TRBV9 | TRBD1 | CASSVSDRVAGELFF | TGTGCCAGCAGCGTGTCTGACAGGGTAGCCGGGGAGCTGTTTTTT
TRBJ2-1 | once | TRBV9 | TRBD2 | CASSPSGSLNNEQFF | TGTGCCAGCAGCCCGAGCGGGAGTTTGAACAATGAGCAGTTCTTC
TRBJ1-6 | - | TRBV5-4 | TRBD1 | CASSLAGTGNSPLHF | TGTGCCAGCAGCTTGGCGGGGACAGGCAATTCACCCCTCCACTTT
TRBJ1-2 | - | TRBV19 | TRBD1 | CASSMDRGYGGGYTF | TGTGCCAGTAGTATGGACAGGGGATACGGCGGTGGCTACACCTTC
TRBJ2-3 | - | TRBV5-6 | - | CASSLAVERNTDTQYF | TGTGCCAGCAGCTTGGCCGTTGAGCGGAACACAGATACGCAGTATTTT
TRBJ1-5 | - | TRBV7-9 | - | CASSTSAWGRVFGNQPQHF | TGTGCCAGCAGTACGAGTGCCTGGGGCAGGGTATTCGGTAATCAGCCCCAGCATTTT
TRBJ1-5 | once | TRBV9 | TRBD1 | CASSADRGNQPQHF | TGTGCCAGCAGCGCGGACAGGGGCAATCAGCCCCAGCATTTT
TRBJ1-2 | - | TRBV12-3/TRBV12-4 | TRBD1 | CASSARQGRYTF | TGTGCCAGCAGTGCCAGACAGGGGCGCTACACCTTC
TRBJ2-7 | - | TRBV9 | TRBD2 | CASSSGLAGVGEQYF | TGTGCCAGCAGCAGCGGACTAGCGGGGGTAGGGGAGCAGTACTTC
TRBJ1-1 | - | TRBV28 | - | CASSPLGGAGVGEAFF | TGTGCCAGCAGTCCCTTAGGGGGGGCCGGAGTGGGTGAAGCTTTCTTT
TRBJ2-5 | - | TRBV10-2 | TRBD2 | CASTGLDMWGGETQYF | TGCGCCAGCACGGGACTAGATATGTGGGGGGGGGAGACCCAGTACTTC
TRBJ2-7 | - | TRBV10-3 | - | CAISERQTGAYEQYF | TGTGCCATCAGTGAGAGGCAAACCGGGGCCTACGAGCAGTACTTC
TRBJ2-1 | - | TRBV20-1 | - | CSASLYNEQFF | TGCAGTGCTAGCCTCTACAATGAGCAGTTCTTC
TRBJ1-2 | many | TRBV27 | TRBD1 | CASSLSAGGVYGYTF | TGTGCCAGCAGTTTATCGGCAGGGGGCGTCTATGGCTACACCTTC
TRBJ2-5 | - | TRBV20-1 | - | CSAREEETQYF | TGCAGTGCTAGAGAGGAGGAGACCCAGTACTTC
TRBJ2-5 | - | TRBV5-1 | TRBD2 | CASSLGAGGHQETQYF | TGCGCCAGCAGCTTGGGAGCGGGAGGGCACCAAGAGACCCAGTACTTC
TRBJ1-1 | - | TRBV5-4 | TRBD1 | CASSPPTGLDTEAFF | TGTGCCAGCAGCCCCCCGACAGGGCTGGACACTGAAGCTTTCTTT
TRBJ2-1 | - | TRBV19 | - | CASTRHRGNYNEQFF | TGTGCCAGTACGCGACATCGGGGAAACTACAATGAGCAGTTCTTC
TRBJ2-2 | - | TRBV5-5 | TRBD1 | CASSSRGQGSGELFF | TGTGCCAGCAGCTCTCGGGGACAGGGGTCCGGGGAGCTGTTTTTT
TRBJ1-2 | few | TRBV28 | - | CASSPGLRPRPNYGYTF | TGTGCCAGCAGTCCCGGACTAAGGCCCCGACCTAACTATGGCTACACCTTC
TRBJ2-7 | once | TRBV28 | - | CASSPSGSGRKGQYF | TGTGCCAGCAGTCCGTCCGGTAGCGGTAGAAAGGGGCAGTACTTC
TRBJ2-1 | once | TRBV9 | TRBD2 | CASSVRDWERGNEQFF | TGTGCCAGCAGCGTGAGGGATTGGGAGCGGGGAAATGAGCAGTTCTTC
TRBJ2-7 | - | TRBV19 | TRBD2 | CASSIDGLAGGSLPYEQYF | TGTGCCAGTAGTATAGACGGACTAGCGGGAGGGTCGCTTCCCTACGAGCAGTACTTC
TRBJ1-2 | few | TRBV15 | TRBD1 | CATSLQPTGHYGYTF | TGTGCCACCAGCCTACAACCGACAGGGCACTATGGCTACACCTTC
TRBJ1-5 | - | TRBV28 | - | CASNLRGRYSNQPQHF | TGTGCCAGCAACTTGCGGGGTCGCTATAGCAATCAGCCCCAGCATTTT
TRBJ1-1 | - | TRBV19 | TRBD1 | CASTWDRGFTEAFF | TGTGCCAGTACGTGGGACAGGGGATTCACTGAAGCTTTCTTT
TRBJ1-6 | - | TRBV7-8 | TRBD1 | CASSLGLLGTGPSPLHF | TGTGCCAGCAGCTTAGGATTGTTGGGGACAGGGCCTTCACCCCTCCACTTT
TRBJ1-5 | - | TRBV21-1 | - | CASSKDFRQGHVSNQPQHF | TGTGCCAGCAGCAAAGATTTTAGGCAGGGCCACGTTAGCAATCAGCCCCAGCATTTT
TRBJ2-1 | - | TRBV28 | TRBD2 | CASSSGGTGTSHYSYNEQFF | TGTGCCAGCAGTTCCGGGGGGACCGGGACTAGCCATTACTCCTACAATGAGCAGTTCTTC
TRBJ1-1 | - | TRBV7-9 | - | CASSLSGITEAFF | TGTGCCAGCAGCTTATCGGGGATTACTGAAGCTTTCTTT
TRBJ1-6 | few | TRBV7-8 | - | CASSLRGGNSPLHF | TGTGCCAGCAGCTTAAGGGGAGGCAATTCACCCCTCCACTTT
TRBJ1-4 | - | TRBV4-2 | - | CASSRTAPATNEKLFF | TGTGCCAGCAGCCGGACAGCCCCTGCAACTAATGAAAAACTGTTTTTT
TRBJ2-3 | - | TRBV7-6 | - | CASSEQTDTDTQYF | TGTGCCAGCAGCGAACAGACCGACACAGATACGCAGTATTTT
TRBJ2-7 | - | TRBV2 | - | CASSEARVRSDEQYF | TGTGCCAGCAGTGAAGCGCGCGTTCGGTCTGACGAGCAGTACTTC